Below, 21 T cell receptor beta chains from the same sample are listed, as sequenced in a study of OX40 agonist ivuxolimab in advanced cancers. Clones were read by immunoSEQ multiplex PCR, and TCRdb kept only the in-frame ones, dropping some. The sample lists roughly 72,000 clones, roughly nine tenths occurring once. The sequencing here drew on CD4+ or CD8+ T cells sorted from blood, taken in a trial of the OX40 agonist ivuxolimab. Receptor source: an adult with an advanced solid tumor such as melanoma, head and neck, liver or kidney cancer.

This chain connects TRBV5-1 to TRBJ2-5; D is undetermined. Trimming pared 4 bases from V and 5 bases from J, leaving 12 bases between. CDR1 and CDR2 (germline): SGHRS, YFSETQ. The CDR3 is 13 residues long. CDR3 bases: TGCGCCAGCAGCCGTCGGTTGAGGGAGACCCAGTACTTC. Residues: CASSRRLRETQYF.

The chain combines TRBV7-9 with TRBJ2-7, with 7 bases fitting TRBD1. The CDR3 consists of 15 residues. Looked up from germline, CDR1 is SEHNR and CDR2 is FQNEAQ (reference sequence). Unmatched junction bases numbered 10, after V lost 6 bases and J lost 2 bases. CDR3 region: CASSEKGQLPYEQYF. CDR3 in DNA: TGTGCCAGCAGTGAAAAGGGACAGCTCCCCTACGAGCAGTACTTC. The full variable domain, completed using reference TRBV7-9 and TRBJ2-7, is DTGVSQNPRHKITKRGQNVTFRCDPISEHNRLYWYRQTLGQGPEFLTYFQNEAQLEKSRLLSDRFSAERPKGSFSTLEIQRTEQGDSAMYLCASSEKGQLPYEQYFGPGTRLTVT.

The genes are TRBV2 and TRBJ2-5; weak D call: TRBD1 (6 bases). Trimming removed 6 bases at V and 5 bases at J, with 16 bases between. Per the germline V gene, CDR1 is SNHLY and CDR2 is FYNNEI. The CDR3 has 14 amino acids. The CDR3 bases are TGTGCCAGCAGCGCCGGCTGGGGGCGGGAGACCCAGTACTTC. It encodes CASSAGWGRETQYF.

The V call is TRBV5-1, the J call TRBJ2-2; 10 nucleotides align to TRBD2. The CDR3 runs 16 residues. Looked up from germline, CDR1 is SGHRS and CDR2 is YFSETQ. Unmatched junction bases numbered 4, after V lost 2 bases and J lost 3 bases. CDR3 residues: CASSFLAGGHTGELFF. The DNA of the CDR3 is TGCGCCAGCAGCTTTTTAGCGGGGGGTCACACCGGGGAGCTGTTTTTT.

The gene calls are TRBV6-5 and TRBJ1-2; D uncertain. The V and J ends lost 1 base and 3 bases respectively, with 12 bases between them. Germline V gives CDR1 MNHEY, CDR2 SVGAGI. This CDR3 contains 15 residues. Written as DNA, the CDR3 is TGTGCCAGCAGTTACTTTGGGCAGACACACTATGGCTACACCTTC. This encodes CASSYFGQTHYGYTF.

CDR3 protein: CASSHSGSGETQYF. CDR3 coding DNA: TGTGCCAGCAGCCATAGCGGGAGCGGCGAGACCCAGTACTTC. The V gene is TRBV5-4, the J gene TRBJ2-5, with 9 positions matching TRBD2. J lost 5 bases, V lost 4 bases, and 6 bases had no gene match. There are 14 residues in the CDR3. Germline CDR1 reads SGHNT; CDR2 reads YYREEE (reference sequence).

V usage is TRBV11-2 and J usage is TRBJ1-4; 7 bases line up with TRBD1. This CDR3 is built from 15 residues. Germline V gene lookup returns CDR1 SGHAT and CDR2 FQNNGV. Trimming removed 5 bases from V and 5 bases from J; junction bases left unmatched: 8. The CDR3 spells CASSPPGQLNEKLFF. The CDR3 coding sequence is TGTGCCAGCAGCCCCCCGGGACAGTTAAATGAAAAACTGTTTTTT.

The rearrangement joins TRBV6-1 to TRBJ1-2; 7 bases match TRBD1. The V and J ends lost 1 base and 7 bases, in that order; junction bases with no gene match: 3. This CDR3 is 13 amino acids long. Germline CDR1 MNHNS, CDR2 SASEGT. The CDR3 here is CASSEEQGIGYTF. CDR3 DNA: TGTGCCAGCAGTGAAGAACAGGGGATTGGCTACACCTTC.

The chain recombines TRBV15 with TRBJ2-1; 8 bases are a match to TRBD1. This CDR3 contains 19 residues. CDR1 is LNHNV, CDR2 YYDKDF, per germline (reference sequence). Trimming at V came to 1 base and at J to 0 bases, leaving 11 bases not matched to a gene. Here the CDR3 DNA reads TGTGCCACCAGCAGAGGAGGGACAGGAAGTAAGAGCTCCTACAATGAGCAGTTCTTC. This encodes CATSRGGTGSKSSYNEQFF.

This clone was seen just once. The rearrangement links TRBV28 to TRBJ2-7; unclear D gene. Germline lookup yields CDR1 MDHEN and CDR2 SYDVKM. V was cut by 5 bases and J by 3 bases, with 14 bases left in between. The CDR3 spans 14 residues. Written as DNA, the CDR3 is TGTGCCAGCAGTCCTTCCGTTCCCTTCTACGAGCAGTACTTC. Translating it yields CASSPSVPFYEQYF.

This rearrangement joins TRBV7-2 to TRBJ1-5; perhaps TRBD1 as D (6 bases). With 5 bases removed from V and 3 bases from J, the gap between germline ends came to 14 bases. CDR1 SGHTA and CDR2 FQGNSA come from the germline V gene. The CDR3 contains 15 residues. The CDR3 spells CASSPRGGINQPQHF. DNA for the CDR3: TGTGCCAGCAGCCCGAGGGGGGGGATCAATCAGCCCCAGCATTTT.

The chain uses TRBV27 and TRBJ2-3, with 14 nucleotides matching TRBD2. Germline assignment: CDR1 MNHEY and CDR2 SMNVEV (reference sequence). The CDR3 spans 15 residues. V shed 5 bases and J 6 bases; nucleotides not matched to a gene: 4. The CDR3 reads CASSLRLAGGDTQYF. The CDR3 DNA reads TGTGCCAGCAGTCTCCGACTAGCGGGGGGGGATACGCAGTATTTT.

This chain links TRBV7-9 with TRBJ1-3, with a weak D call TRBD1 (6 bases). Germline-derived CDR1 and CDR2 are SEHNR and FQNEAQ (reference sequence). The germline V and J ends were trimmed by 5 bases and 2 bases, with 13 bases remaining between them. This CDR3 has 15 amino acids. The CDR3 DNA reads TGTGCCAGCAGCCCCACAGGGATGGCTGGAAACACCATATATTTT. Translating it yields CASSPTGMAGNTIYF.

V usage is TRBV28 and J usage is TRBJ1-4; no definite D call. This CDR3 region has 13 residues. CDR1 is MDHEN and CDR2 is SYDVKM in the germline V gene. The CDR3 spells CASSRQLREKLFF. For the CDR3, the DNA is TGTGCTTCCAGCAGGCAGTTGAGGGAAAAACTGTTTTTT. Drawing the rest from reference TRBV28 and TRBJ1-4, the complete variable domain is DVKVTQSSRYLVKRTGEKVFLECVQDMDHENMFWYRQDPGLGLRLIYFSYDVKMKEKGDIPEGYSVSREKKERFSLILESASTNQTSMYLCASSRQLREKLFFGSGTQLSVL.

This clone was counted between two and nine times. CDR3 sequence reads: CASSGGQQETQYF. DNA for the CDR3: TGTGCCAGCAGTGGGGGACAGCAAGAGACCCAGTACTTC. This chain connects TRBV2 to TRBJ2-5; 7 nucleotides align to TRBD1. Germline V gives CDR1 SNHLY, CDR2 FYNNEI. V gave up 4 bases and J gave up 2 bases; unmatched junction bases: 1. There are 13 residues in the CDR3.

This chain connects TRBV19 to TRBJ2-7; 8 bases agree with TRBD1. With 7 bases clipped from V and 7 bases from J, the junction kept 9 bases outside the gene matches. The CDR3 length is 13 residues. Germline V gene lookup returns CDR1 LNHDA and CDR2 SQIVND (reference sequence). The CDR3, as DNA: TGTGCCAGTAAAGGGACAGGTACGTGGGAGCAGTACTTC. Encoded protein: CASKGTGTWEQYF.

CDR3: CASSPRQPITYEQYF. CDR3 in DNA: TGTGCCAGCAGTCCCCGACAGCCTATTACCTACGAGCAGTACTTC. The genes are TRBV27 and TRBJ2-7, with D possibly TRBD1 on 5 matching bases. Trimming stripped 5 bases from V and 2 bases from J, with 16 bases between. Germline-derived CDR1 and CDR2 are MNHEY and SMNVEV (reference sequence). The CDR3 totals 15 residues.

The sample holds a few counts of this clone. The chain carries TRBV7-9 and TRBJ2-5, with TRBD2 as a possible D gene (6 bases). The CDR3 is 14 residues long. With 1 base removed from V and 7 bases from J, the gap between germline ends came to 13 bases. In germline, CDR1 is SEHNR, CDR2 FQNEAQ (reference sequence). CDR3 nucleotides: TGTGCCAGCAGCTTAGTTGGGGGGAAGGTGACCCAGTACTTC. It is translated as CASSLVGGKVTQYF.

The genes are TRBV15 and TRBJ1-1; D not certain. Germline lookup yields CDR1 LNHNV and CDR2 YYDKDF (reference sequence). The germline V and J ends were trimmed by 0 bases and 5 bases, with 7 bases remaining between them. This CDR3 spans 13 amino acids. The CDR3 region has the DNA TGTGCCACCAGCAGAGATAGGTTGACTGAAGCTTTCTTT. It yields the protein CATSRDRLTEAFF. Filled out from reference TRBV15 and TRBJ1-1, the complete variable domain reads DAMVIQNPRYQVTQFGKPVTLSCSQTLNHNVMYWYQQKSSQAPKLLFHYYDKDFNNEADTPDNFQSRRPNTSFCFLDIRSPGLGDTAMYLCATSRDRLTEAFFGQGTRLTVV.

This sequence joins TRBV15 and TRBJ1-5; no firm D call. The CDR3 covers 19 residues. Germline V gene data show CDR1 as LNHNV and CDR2 as YYDKDF (reference sequence). V lost 4 bases, J lost 2 bases, and 24 bases lay in between. For the CDR3, the DNA is TGTGCCACCAGCACACTTGGTAATGTAGATAGTGGGGGCAATCAGCCCCAGCATTTT. This translates into CATSTLGNVDSGGNQPQHF.

CDR3: CASSSPGGHTDTQYF. In DNA form, the CDR3 reads TGTGCCAGCAGTTCCCCGGGGGGGCACACAGATACGCAGTATTTT. The J gene is TRBJ2-3, the V gene TRBV6-5; the match to TRBD2 covers 8 bases. CDR3 length equals 15 residues. Germline V gene lookup returns CDR1 MNHEY and CDR2 SVGAGI. V trimming: 4 bases; J trimming: 2 bases; junction bases outside the gene matches: 5.